The present T cell receptor beta chain was sequenced within a study of T cell repertoires in cytomegalovirus infection. Study-level information: Matching HLA type and CMV infection were both indicated by public TCR beta signatures.

Study observations and caveats: Of the TCR beta families, the public ones yielded a cumulative frequency that identified carriers of CMV plus the relevant HLA.

Germline CDR1 is SGHVS and CDR2 is FNYEAQ. V lost 5 bases, J lost 6 bases, and 16 bases lay in between. This CDR3 has 14 amino acids. TCRdb independently ran MiXCR on the reads; one entry per CDR3 protein. The repertoire holds hundreds of thousands of distinct CDR3 sequences, with around 6.2% as singletons. This clonotype was seen ten or more times. What it binds is not known. This chain uses TRBV7-6 with TRBJ1-1; the D gene is possibly TRBD1 (5 bases). The specimen sequenced was PBMCs. The receptor was isolated from a human donor in good health (CMV status not recorded). Some clones in this sample may be carry-over from other donors' samples. The CDR3 DNA reads TGTGCCAGCAGCATCCCGCAGGGAAGCGCTGAAGCTTTCTTT. Protein product: CASSIPQGSAEAFF.